The source of this T cell receptor beta chain is a study of T cells in localized non-small cell lung cancer. Using immunoSEQ multiplex PCR, the repertoire was profiled, and TCRdb retains in-frame clones only, with some absent. There are fewer than 40,000 clones in the sample; about 85% occur only once, and around 17% lies in the top ten. With respect to this clone: A junction end diverges from the germline sequence, so it may reflect a read error. The same CDR3 can be traced to other DNA sequences in this sample.

This CDR3 spans 14 amino acids. CDR1 is MNHEY, CDR2 SVGAGI, per germline. The source was peripheral blood mononuclear cells, collected before any cancer treatment. The sequence came from a man aged 35 to 69 with stage III lung adenocarcinoma. The V gene is TRBV6-5, the J gene TRBJ1-6; D gene ambiguous. CDR3 protein: CASSILGISSPLHF. The CDR3 region has the DNA TGTGCCAGCAGTATTCTGGGAATTTCTTCACCTCTCCACTTT.